A single sample gave rise to the 24 T cell receptor beta chains below, sequenced in a study of blood T cell repertoires in COVID-19. Assay: immunoSEQ multiplex PCR; the TCRdb copy retains only in-frame clones and omits some. The sample records a few hundred thousand clones, 65% to 85% being singletons. Sequencing used PBMCs or T cells enriched from blood (not recorded which). These receptors came from a woman aged 60 to 75 who had recovered from COVID-19.

This clone was seen just once. V usage is TRBV4-2 and J usage is TRBJ1-1; possibly TRBD1 for D (6 bases). The V gene's germline CDR1 is LGHNA and CDR2 YNFKEQ. This CDR3 is built from 14 residues. The V and J ends lost 4 bases and 3 bases respectively, with 12 bases between them. The CDR3 loop reads CASSPGTSDTEAFF. Written as DNA, the CDR3 is TGTGCCAGCAGCCCCGGGACAAGCGACACTGAAGCTTTCTTT.

The genes are TRBV7-2 and TRBJ2-7; TRBD2 is a possible D gene (5 bases). The V gene lost 4 bases and the J gene lost 2 bases, with 9 bases spanning the gap. The CDR3 has 13 residues. CDR1 is SGHTA, CDR2 FQGNSA, per germline. The CDR3 sequence: CASSSAGTYEQYF. CDR3 nucleotides: TGTGCCAGCAGCTCCGCGGGCACCTACGAGCAGTACTTC. Filled out from reference TRBV7-2 and TRBJ2-7, the complete variable domain reads GAGVSQSPSNKVTEKGKDVELRCDPISGHTALYWYRQSLGQGLEFLIYFQGNSAPDKSGLPSDRFSAERTGGSVSTLTIQRTQQEDSAVYLCASSSAGTYEQYFGPGTRLTVT.

This clone was found once. The gene calls are TRBV27 and TRBJ1-5; 8 nucleotides agree with TRBD1. Trimming removed 4 bases from V and 7 bases from J; junction bases left unmatched: 3. This CDR3 region has 13 residues. The V gene's germline CDR1 is MNHEY and CDR2 SMNVEV (reference sequence). CDR3 region: CASSWTGRQPQHF. The CDR3, as DNA: TGTGCCAGCAGTTGGACAGGGAGGCAGCCCCAGCATTTT.

The V call is TRBV5-1, the J call TRBJ1-5; 7 nucleotides match TRBD1. The CDR3 extends over 13 amino acids. Trimming removed 5 bases from V and 6 bases from J; junction bases left unmatched: 5. Germline CDR1 and CDR2: SGHRS and YFSETQ. CDR3 protein: CASSWDSFQPQHF. CDR3 DNA sequence: TGCGCCAGCAGTTGGGACAGTTTTCAGCCCCAGCATTTT.

The chain carries TRBV24-1 and TRBJ2-5; D perhaps matches TRBD1 (6 bases). V was trimmed by 4 bases and J by 5 bases, leaving 16 bases between them. Germline CDR1 KGHDR, CDR2 SFDVKD. The CDR3 extends over 15 amino acids. CDR3 region: CATSDSGEGEETQYF. In nucleotides, the CDR3 is TGTGCCACCAGTGACTCCGGTGAGGGGGAGGAGACCCAGTACTTC.

V usage is TRBV14 and J usage is TRBJ2-3, with D tentatively TRBD2 (5 bases). Germline lookup yields CDR1 SGHDN and CDR2 FVKESK. Trimming removed 10 bases from V and 1 base from J, with 12 bases in between. This CDR3 has 13 amino acids. As DNA, the CDR3 is TGTGCCACCGGGGTCACGGGCACAGATACGCAGTATTTT. Amino acid sequence: CATGVTGTDTQYF. Based on the CDR3 plus reference TRBV14 and TRBJ2-3, the full variable domain is EAGVTQFPSHSVIEKGQTVTLRCDPISGHDNLYWYRRVMGKEIKFLLHFVKESKQDESGMPNNRFLAERTGGTYSTLKVQPAELEDSGVYFCATGVTGTDTQYFGPGTRLTVL.

In its sample, this clone was seen once. This sequence joins TRBV12-5 and TRBJ1-1; no reliable D call. The germline V gene encodes CDR1 LGHNT and CDR2 FRNRAP. CDR3 length equals 11 residues. V was shortened by 7 bases and J by 3 bases, with 6 bases between the two germline ends. CDR3 protein: CASELDTEAFF. In DNA form, the CDR3 reads TGTGCTAGTGAGCTGGACACTGAAGCTTTCTTT.

The rearrangement links TRBV3-1 (or the pseudogene TRBV3-2) to TRBJ1-2, with TRBD1 matching over 12 bases. This CDR3 has 17 residues. The germline gives CDR1 LGHDT, CDR2 YNNKEL (reference sequence). Trimming took 4 bases from V and 2 from J; bases not matched to a gene: 8. Here the CDR3 DNA reads TGTGCCAGCAGCCCTCGGGACAGGGGGCTTAACAACTATGGCTACACCTTC. It is translated as CASSPRDRGLNNYGYTF.

V and J are TRBV2 and TRBJ1-2, with 7 bases aligning to TRBD1. Germline CDR1 and CDR2: SNHLY and FYNNEI. This CDR3 comprises 12 residues. With 7 bases clipped from V and 4 bases from J, the junction kept 3 bases outside the gene matches. The CDR3 sequence: CASTGQSYGYTF. For the CDR3, the DNA is TGTGCCAGCACGGGACAGAGCTATGGCTACACCTTC.

This chain links TRBV6-2 or TRBV6-3 with TRBJ1-5, with D possibly being TRBD1 (5 bases). The CDR3 is 14 amino acids. Trimming removed 0 bases at V and 5 bases at J, with 8 bases between. Per germline, CDR1 MNHEY and CDR2 SVGEGT. CDR3 DNA sequence: TGTGCCAGCAGTTACTCCGGGGGGGATCAGCCCCAGCATTTT. Amino acid sequence: CASSYSGGDQPQHF.

This chain connects TRBV4-3 to TRBJ1-1, with TRBD1 as a possible D gene (6 bases). CDR1 and CDR2 from the germline V gene are LGHNA and YSLEER. The CDR3 is made up of 17 amino acids. Trimming left V 1 base short and J 0 bases short, with 15 bases between. CDR3: CASSQGRVSGVNTEAFF. The CDR3 nucleotides read TGCGCCAGCAGCCAAGGCAGGGTTTCAGGGGTGAACACTGAAGCTTTCTTT.

The CDR3 sequence is CASSQESREGTQHF. The CDR3 DNA reads TGCGCCAGCAGCCAAGAAAGCAGGGAGGGAACCCAGCATTTT. The V call is TRBV4-3, the J call TRBJ1-5; tentatively, D is TRBD1 (5 bases). Germline loops: CDR1 LGHNA, CDR2 YSLEER. The CDR3 is 14 residues long. Between the trimmed V and J ends, which lost 0 bases and 11 bases, there was a span of 14 bases.

V is TRBV2 and J is TRBJ2-2; D is unresolved. This CDR3 spans 14 amino acids. V was shortened by 5 bases and J by 0 bases, with 7 bases between the two germline ends. Germline CDR1 is SNHLY and CDR2 is FYNNEI. CDR3 region: CASSSPTNTGELFF. In DNA, the CDR3 is TGTGCCAGCAGTAGTCCTACGAACACCGGGGAGCTGTTTTTT.

The genes are TRBV7-8 and TRBJ1-1; TRBD1 might be the D (5 bases). From germline, CDR1 is SGHVS and CDR2 FQNEAQ. V was clipped by 0 bases and J by 5 bases, with 16 bases between them. CDR3 length: 16 residues. The CDR3 bases are TGTGCCAGCAGCTTAGCGCATCGGGGGGTCGGTACTGAAGCTTTCTTT. It encodes CASSLAHRGVGTEAFF.

The genes are TRBV6-2 or TRBV6-3 and TRBJ2-7; possible D gene TRBD2, 6 bases. Germline V gene lookup returns CDR1 MNHEY and CDR2 SVGEGT. Between the trimmed V and J ends, which lost 2 bases and 2 bases, there was a span of 13 bases. The CDR3 sequence is 15 residues long. CDR3 nucleotide sequence: TGTGCCAGCAGTTACCACCCGGGAGAGACCTACGAGCAGTACTTC. Amino acids: CASSYHPGETYEQYF.

CDR3 residues: CASSLSHRSWGYSPLHF. CDR3 nucleotide sequence: TGTGCCAGCAGTTTATCACACAGGTCCTGGGGTTATTCACCCCTCCACTTT. V gene TRBV27 combines with J gene TRBJ1-6, with a tentative D call TRBD1 (5 bases). Trimming left V 0 bases short and J 8 bases short, with 17 bases between. The germline CDR1 and CDR2 sequences are MNHEY and SMNVEV (reference sequence). The CDR3 has 17 residues.

The rearrangement joins TRBV5-1 to TRBJ2-5; TRBD2 aligns across 10 bases. The V gene end was trimmed by 2 bases and the J gene end by 5 bases; junction bases not matched to a gene: 3. Germline V gene data show CDR1 as SGHRS and CDR2 as YFSETQ. The CDR3 is 14 residues long. The CDR3 DNA is TGCGCCAGCAGCTTAGCGGGGGGGCCGGAGACCCAGTACTTC. This codes for CASSLAGGPETQYF.

The chain combines TRBV5-5 with TRBJ1-2, with D unresolved. Germline V gene lookup returns CDR1 SGHKS and CDR2 YYEKEE (reference sequence). There are 15 residues in the CDR3. V was clipped by 3 bases and J by 2 bases, with 14 bases between them. In DNA, the CDR3 is TGTGCCAGCAGCTGGGAGGGAAGTGAGAACTATGGCTACACCTTC. This gives the protein CASSWEGSENYGYTF.

V is TRBV6-5 and J is TRBJ2-3; 8 bases agree with TRBD1. V shed 6 bases and J 10 bases; nucleotides not matched to a gene: 6. CDR3 length equals 12 residues. CDR1 is MNHEY, CDR2 SVGAGI, per germline. CDR3 nucleotide sequence: TGTGCCAGCAGCACAGGGGGGCTCGCGCAGTATTTT. Residues: CASSTGGLAQYF.

As for this clone: An end of the junction does not agree with germline; a read error may underlie this. The rearrangement joins TRBV29-1 to TRBJ1-1; weak D call: TRBD1 (6 bases). This CDR3 comprises 10 residues. Germline V gene data show CDR1 as SQVTM and CDR2 as ANQGSEA. CDR3: CSVKWTDSLF. The CDR3 bases are TGCAGCGTGAAATGGACAGATTCTCTCTTT.

This clone turned up a few times. The V and J genes are TRBV5-1 and TRBJ2-7; 13 positions match TRBD2. Germline CDR1 and CDR2: SGHRS and YFSETQ. This CDR3 comprises 14 residues. The V gene end was trimmed by 3 bases and the J gene end by 5 bases; junction bases not matched to a gene: 2. CDR3 sequence reads: CASSWTSGSNEQYF. The CDR3 DNA reads TGCGCCAGCAGCTGGACTAGCGGGAGTAACGAGCAGTACTTC.

This clone is a singleton in its sample. The rearrangement links TRBV21-1 to TRBJ2-7; the table gives TRBD1 as D, unverified against the DNA. TRBV21-1 is noted as a pseudogene. This CDR3 contains 14 residues. The CDR3 coding sequence is TGTGCCAGCACCAGACAGGGGGCACCCTACGAGCAGTACTTC. Encoded protein: CASTRQGAPYEQYF.

V usage is TRBV2 and J usage is TRBJ1-3; D is possibly TRBD1 (5 bases). Germline V gene data show CDR1 as SNHLY and CDR2 as FYNNEI. Trimming removed 4 bases at V and 4 bases at J, with 8 bases between. The CDR3 spans 13 residues. CDR3 sequence reads: CASSGTSGNTIYF. The DNA of the CDR3 is TGTGCCAGCAGTGGGACATCGGGAAACACCATATATTTT.

The J gene is TRBJ2-7, the V gene TRBV4-1; D is unclear. There are 13 residues in the CDR3. V was trimmed by 0 bases and J by 7 bases, leaving 10 bases between them. Germline lookup yields CDR1 MGHRA and CDR2 YSYEKL. CDR3: CASSQEAFGEQYF. The CDR3 DNA reads TGCGCCAGCAGCCAAGAAGCGTTTGGGGAGCAGTACTTC.